This TCR beta chain emerged from a study of T cell changes during pregnancy in multiple sclerosis. Sequencing used immunoSEQ multiplex PCR; TCRdb keeps in-frame clones, though not all of them. The table includes tens of thousands of clones, approximately 92% detected once. The sequencing here drew on peripheral blood, taken in the third trimester of pregnancy. The sequence derives from a female donor in good health, enrolled as a control in a pregnancy study.

For the CDR3, the DNA is TGTGCCAGCAGTGACTCCGGGATCTACGAGCAGTACTTC. It yields the protein CASSDSGIYEQYF. The chain employs TRBV25-1 and TRBJ2-7; D is possibly TRBD2 (5 bases). The ends were cut back, 3 bases at V and 3 bases at J, with 9 bases in the middle. CDR3 length equals 13 residues. Germline V lookup: CDR1 MGHDK, CDR2 SYGVNS.